This TCR beta chain was obtained from a study of blood T cell repertoires in COVID-19 (dated by TCRdb to 2020 to 2022). Study-level background: ImmuneRACE Cohort 3 recovered participants were defined by two consecutive negative NP/OP PCR tests, healthcare professional clearance, or symptom resolution. The collaborator samples originated in the United States, Italy and Spain and spanned the acute and convalescent phases of COVID-19. The material from the prospective study consisted of cDNA or gDNA derived from T cells, B-cell-depleted T cells, or PBMCs. The dataset comprised deeply sampled blood TCRbeta repertoires from subjects exposed to, actively infected with, or recovered from COVID-19. The repertoires were made available in a free public database intended to serve as a resource for research on the immune response to SARS-CoV-2. The samples were drawn from the first 160 participants of the ongoing ImmuneRACE study and from more than 1,000 subjects provided by 6 global collaborators. The sample metadata nearly always contained a de-identified subject ID, COVID-19 status, age in years and sex. HLA class I and class II types, where available, came from metadata supplied by the sample provider rather than from assay-based typing.

Findings and caveats that apply to the study as a whole: How much clinical and demographic metadata was included differed by source and by participant, and the metadata was provided uncurated.

Spanning cysteine to phenylalanine, the CDR3 consists of 15 amino acids. Left in the record is the CDR3 DNA by itself, 45 bases read in frame from the first base. The germline V gene provides CDR1 SGHRS and CDR2 YFSETQ. V lost 4 bases and J lost 1 base; the stretch between them is 11 bases long. Concerning this clone itself: Its antigen target is currently unknown. No base qualities exist here, and no much larger clone lies one base off it.

The immunoSEQ Assay, a bias-controlled multiplex PCR, was used to amplify TCRbeta CDR3 regions from genomic DNA. As for how the authors treated the data: Within the assay, amplification of reference gene primers was used to estimate how many nucleated cells each sample contained. To quantify the absolute abundance of each unique TCRbeta CDR3 rearrangement, sequence reads were collapsed and filtered. Productive Simpson clonality was computed per sample as the square root of Simpson's diversity index over productive rearrangements. The table comes from immuneACCESS by way of TCRdb, which keeps in-frame sequences with V and J called. Part of the clones is missing from these tables; in studies checked, under half for an unresolved V gene and the rest for unknown reasons. The DNA was the basis for D and trimming; V, J and clone size are from that table. This sample holds about 270,000 clones; 88% were observed only once. The top ten constitute 2% of the sample.

Enrolling through a virtual design, the prospective study's participants ranged in age from roughly 18 to 100 years and lived across some 23 United States geographic areas. Cohort assignment in the prospective study relied on participant-reported clinical history from a screening survey and a study questionnaire. Mobile phlebotomists in the prospective study collected whole blood, serum and a nasopharyngeal or oropharyngeal swab from every participant. Participants in the prospective study had the option to provide additional blood draws and questionnaires over a 2-month period. Blood samples from the prospective study were shipped frozen or at room temperature prior to DNA extraction.

This receptor was identified in a woman in her sixties in a cohort exposed to, infected with or recovered from COVID-19 (not recorded which). Rearrangement joined TRBV5-1 to TRBJ2-2, with the D gene call left open. Sequenced sample: PBMCs or T cells enriched from blood (not recorded which). The DNA sequence is given as TGCGCCAGCAGCCAACGCAGGCGGAACACCGGGGAGCTGTTTTTT. Protein translation: CASSQRRRNTGELFF.